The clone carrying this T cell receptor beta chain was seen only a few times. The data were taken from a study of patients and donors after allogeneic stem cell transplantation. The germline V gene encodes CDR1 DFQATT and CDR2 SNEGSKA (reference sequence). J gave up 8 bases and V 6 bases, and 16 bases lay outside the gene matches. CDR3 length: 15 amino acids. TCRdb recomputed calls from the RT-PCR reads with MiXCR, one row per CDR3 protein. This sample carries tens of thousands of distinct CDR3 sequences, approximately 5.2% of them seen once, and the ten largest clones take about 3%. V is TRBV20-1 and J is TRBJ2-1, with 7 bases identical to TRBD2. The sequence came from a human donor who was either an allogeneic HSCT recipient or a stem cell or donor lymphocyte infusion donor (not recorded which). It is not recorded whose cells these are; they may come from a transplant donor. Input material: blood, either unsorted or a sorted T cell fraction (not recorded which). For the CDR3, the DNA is TGCAGTGCGCCGAGCGGGACCCTATCCTTCTATGAGCAGTTCTTC. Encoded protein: CSAPSGTLSFYEQFF.